This TCR beta chain was sequenced in a study of blood T cell repertoires in COVID-19. The wider study: The samples span acute and convalescent COVID-19 from the United States, Italy and Spain.

Looked up from germline, CDR1 is MNHEY and CDR2 is SMNVEV (reference sequence). With 6 bases removed from V and 4 bases from J, the gap between germline ends came to 18 bases. This CDR3 is 15 amino acids long. In the authors' methods: Nucleated cell number was recorded as an estimate derived from reference gene primer amplification. Measured with immunoSEQ multiplex PCR; TCRdb has only the in-frame clones, and not every one. V, J and clone size were drawn from that table, and D and trimming were deduced from the DNA. The sample includes about 180,000 clones, roughly 83% of them seen just once. What was sequenced was peripheral blood. This chain connects TRBV27 to TRBJ1-2; possible D gene TRBD1, 5 bases. The TCR was taken from a man aged 18 to 35 with active or convalescent COVID-19. In DNA, the CDR3 is TGTGCCAGCAGCCAACGGGCGGGACGGAGCTATGGCTACACCTTC. Translating it yields CASSQRAGRSYGYTF.